The T cell receptor (beta chain) described here comes from a study of blood T cell repertoires in COVID-19. Sequencing used immunoSEQ multiplex PCR; TCRdb keeps in-frame clones, though not all of them. The table includes 250,000 to 350,000 clones, 90% detected once. Donors were grouped by their self-reported clinical history. The CDR3 runs to 18 residues. V was clipped by 6 bases and J by 0 bases, with 23 bases between them. Germline lookup yields CDR1 LNHDA and CDR2 SQIVND (reference sequence). The gene calls are TRBV19 and TRBJ1-2, with TRBD1 as a possible D gene (6 bases). Input material: PBMCs or T cells enriched from blood (not recorded which). This clonotype was obtained from a woman between 18 and 29 years old with acute COVID-19. CDR3 nucleotide sequence: TGTGCCAGTAGGGACCCCGGCAACAGGGCCTCTTCTAACTATGGCTACACCTTC. Its translation: CASRDPGNRASSNYGYTF.